Below, one TCR beta chain is given with its context. The data were obtained in a study of T cell changes during pregnancy in multiple sclerosis. Using immunoSEQ multiplex PCR, the repertoire was profiled, and TCRdb retains in-frame clones only, with some absent. The sample carries approximately 69,000 clones, roughly 94% recorded once. The CDR3 contains 15 residues. Germline CDR1 SGHTA, CDR2 FQGTGA. V shed 6 bases and J 5 bases; nucleotides not matched to a gene: 8. The V gene is TRBV7-3, the J gene TRBJ2-2; 8 bases align to TRBD1. This material consisted of peripheral blood, taken in the third trimester of pregnancy. This receptor was taken from a female donor with multiple sclerosis, enrolled in a pregnancy study. The CDR3 nucleotides read TGTGCCAGCAGATCCACAGGGGGTAATACCGGGGAGCTGTTTTTT. Encoded protein: CASRSTGGNTGELFF.